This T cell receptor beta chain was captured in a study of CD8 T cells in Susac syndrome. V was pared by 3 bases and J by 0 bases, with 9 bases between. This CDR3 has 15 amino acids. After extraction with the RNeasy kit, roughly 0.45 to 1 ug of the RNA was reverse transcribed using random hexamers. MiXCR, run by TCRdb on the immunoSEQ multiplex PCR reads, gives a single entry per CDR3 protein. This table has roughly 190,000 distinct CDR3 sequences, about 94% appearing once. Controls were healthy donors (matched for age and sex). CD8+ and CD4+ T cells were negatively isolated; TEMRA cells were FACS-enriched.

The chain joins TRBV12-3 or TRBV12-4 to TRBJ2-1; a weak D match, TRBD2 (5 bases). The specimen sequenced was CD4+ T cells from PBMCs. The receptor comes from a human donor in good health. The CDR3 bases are TGTGCCAGCAGTTTGAGGGCTAGCTCCTACAATGAGCAGTTCTTC. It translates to CASSLRASSYNEQFF.